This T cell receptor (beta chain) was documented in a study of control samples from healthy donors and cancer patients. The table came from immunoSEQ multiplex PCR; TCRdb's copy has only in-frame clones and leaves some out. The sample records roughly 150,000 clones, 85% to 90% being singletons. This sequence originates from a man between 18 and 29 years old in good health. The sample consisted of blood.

CDR3 coding DNA: TGTGCCAGCAGCTTACAGGGGTGGAAGACCCAGTACTTC. Amino acids: CASSLQGWKTQYF. The chain employs TRBV7-6 and TRBJ2-5; a weak D match, TRBD1 (6 bases). The CDR3 is 13 amino acids. The germline V gene encodes CDR1 SGHVS and CDR2 FNYEAQ. Deletions cut 2 bases from V and 6 bases from J, with 10 bases between.